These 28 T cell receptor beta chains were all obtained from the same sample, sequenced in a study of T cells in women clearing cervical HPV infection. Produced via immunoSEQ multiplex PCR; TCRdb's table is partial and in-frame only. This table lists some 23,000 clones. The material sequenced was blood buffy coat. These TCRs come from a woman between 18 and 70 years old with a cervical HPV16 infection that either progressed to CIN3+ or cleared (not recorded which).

Partial CDR3 DNA: TGCAGTGCTAGAGAGGGACAGGGGGTCACTGAA. Translated, it gives CSAREGQGVTE. The full CDR3 reads CSAREGQGVTEAFF. The chain uses TRBV20-1 and TRBJ1-1; 11 bases are shared with TRBD1. The CDR3 end is not reached by the read, which stops 3 residues before it; the germline J gene fills it in. V gave up 0 bases and J gave up 4 bases; unmatched junction bases: 1. The CDR3 contains 14 residues. Germline CDR1 reads DFQATT; CDR2 reads SNEGSKA (reference sequence).

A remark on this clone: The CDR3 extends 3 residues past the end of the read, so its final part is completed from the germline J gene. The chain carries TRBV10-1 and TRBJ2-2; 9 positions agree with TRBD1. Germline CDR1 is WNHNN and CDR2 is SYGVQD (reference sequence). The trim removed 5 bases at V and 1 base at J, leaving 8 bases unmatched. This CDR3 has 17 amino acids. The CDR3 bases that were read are TGCGCCAGCAGTCCGGGACAGGGAAAAGGGAACACCGGGGAG. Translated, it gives CASSPGQGKGNTGE. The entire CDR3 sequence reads CASSPGQGKGNTGELFF.

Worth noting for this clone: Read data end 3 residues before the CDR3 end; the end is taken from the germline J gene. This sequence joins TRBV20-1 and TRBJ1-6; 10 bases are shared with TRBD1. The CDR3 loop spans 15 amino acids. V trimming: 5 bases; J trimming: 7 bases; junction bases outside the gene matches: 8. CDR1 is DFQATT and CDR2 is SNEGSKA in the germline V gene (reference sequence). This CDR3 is CSAPIPGQGNSPLHF. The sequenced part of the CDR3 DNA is TGCAGTGCTCCTATCCCGGGACAGGGGAATTCACCC.

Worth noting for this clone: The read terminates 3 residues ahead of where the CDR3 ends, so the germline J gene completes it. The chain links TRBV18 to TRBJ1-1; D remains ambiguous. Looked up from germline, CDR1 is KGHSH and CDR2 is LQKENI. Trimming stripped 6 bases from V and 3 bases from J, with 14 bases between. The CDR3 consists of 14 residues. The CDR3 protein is CASSAGSSDTEAFF. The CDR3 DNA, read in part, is TGTGCCAGCTCGGCGGGGAGTAGCGACACTGAA.

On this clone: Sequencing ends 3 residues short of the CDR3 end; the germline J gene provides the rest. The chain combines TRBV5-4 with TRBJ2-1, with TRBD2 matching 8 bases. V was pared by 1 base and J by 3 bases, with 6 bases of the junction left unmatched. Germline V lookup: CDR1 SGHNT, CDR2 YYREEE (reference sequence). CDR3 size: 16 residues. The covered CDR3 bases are TGTGCCAGCAGCTTGTCGGCGGGGGGTGGCTACAATGAG. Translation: CASSLSAGGGYNE. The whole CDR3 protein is CASSLSAGGGYNEQFF.

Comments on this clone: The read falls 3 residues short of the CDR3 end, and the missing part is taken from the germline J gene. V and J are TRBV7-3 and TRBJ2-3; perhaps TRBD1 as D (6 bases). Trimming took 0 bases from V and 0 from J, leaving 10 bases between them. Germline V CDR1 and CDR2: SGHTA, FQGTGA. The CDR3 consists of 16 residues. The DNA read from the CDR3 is TGTGCCAGCAGCTTAACCTCGGGGACAAGCACAGATACG. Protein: CASSLTSGTSTDT. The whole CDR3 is CASSLTSGTSTDTQYF. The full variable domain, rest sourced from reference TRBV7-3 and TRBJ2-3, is GAGVSQTPSNKVTEKGKYVELRCDPISGHTALYWYRQSLGQGPEFLIYFQGTGAADDSGLPNDRFFAVRPEGSVSTLKIQRTERGDSAVYLCASSLTSGTSTDTQYFGPGTRLTVL.

This chain's CDR3 is CASSLGGGTVYEQYF. Partial CDR3 DNA: TGTGCCAGCAGCTTGGGGGGGGGAACGGTCTACGAG. The chain is built from TRBV5-4 and TRBJ2-7; TRBD2 agrees at 7 bases. The DNA ends 3 residues before the CDR3 does, and the rest of the CDR3 is filled in from the germline J gene. Per the germline V gene, CDR1 is SGHNT and CDR2 is YYREEE (reference sequence). V gave up 0 bases and J gave up 3 bases; unmatched junction bases: 6. The CDR3 loop spans 15 amino acids.

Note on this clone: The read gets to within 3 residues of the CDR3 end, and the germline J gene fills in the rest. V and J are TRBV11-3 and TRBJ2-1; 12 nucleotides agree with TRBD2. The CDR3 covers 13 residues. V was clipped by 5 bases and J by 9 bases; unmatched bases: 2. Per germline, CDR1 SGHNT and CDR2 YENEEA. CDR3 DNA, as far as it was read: TGTGCCAGCAGCCCTAGCGGGAGGGGTGAG. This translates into CASSPSGRGE. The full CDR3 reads CASSPSGRGEQFF.

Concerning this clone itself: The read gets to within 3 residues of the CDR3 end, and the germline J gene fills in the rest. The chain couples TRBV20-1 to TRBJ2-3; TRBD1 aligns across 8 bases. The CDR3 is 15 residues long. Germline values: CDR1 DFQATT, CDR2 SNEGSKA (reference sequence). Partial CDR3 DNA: TGCAGTGCCCTAAACCCACAGGGGGTGAGAGAGACG. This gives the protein CSALNPQGVRET. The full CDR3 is CSALNPQGVRETQYF.

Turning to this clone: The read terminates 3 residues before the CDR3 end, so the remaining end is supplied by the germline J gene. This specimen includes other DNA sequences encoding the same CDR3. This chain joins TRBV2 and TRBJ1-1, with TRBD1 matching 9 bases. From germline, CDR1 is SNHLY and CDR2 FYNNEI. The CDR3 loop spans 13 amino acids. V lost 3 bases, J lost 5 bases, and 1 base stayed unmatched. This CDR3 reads CASSDGQGTEAFF. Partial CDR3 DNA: TGTGCCAGCAGTGACGGACAGGGGACTGAA.

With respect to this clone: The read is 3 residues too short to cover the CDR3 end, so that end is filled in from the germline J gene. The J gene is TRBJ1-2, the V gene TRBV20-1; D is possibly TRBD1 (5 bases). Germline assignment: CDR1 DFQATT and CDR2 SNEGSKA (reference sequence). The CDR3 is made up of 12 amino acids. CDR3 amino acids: CSTLKLREGYTF. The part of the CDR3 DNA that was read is TGCAGTACTTTAAAACTCAGGGAAGGC.

CDR3 residues: CAISDTVNTEAFF. The sequenced CDR3 bases are TGTGCCATCAGTGATACAGTTAACACTGAA. The chain links TRBV10-3 to TRBJ1-1; no reliable D call. The DNA ends 3 residues before the CDR3 does, and the rest of the CDR3 is filled in from the germline J gene. Trimming cost V 3 bases and J 2 bases, with 7 bases left between them. This CDR3 spans 13 amino acids. Germline V gene lookup returns CDR1 ENHRY and CDR2 SYGVKD.

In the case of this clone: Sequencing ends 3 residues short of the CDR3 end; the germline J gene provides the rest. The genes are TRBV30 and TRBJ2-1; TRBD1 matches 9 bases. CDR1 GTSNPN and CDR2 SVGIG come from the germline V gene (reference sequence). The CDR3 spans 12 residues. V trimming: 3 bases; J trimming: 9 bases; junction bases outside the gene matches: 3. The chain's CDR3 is CAWRTGGAEQFF. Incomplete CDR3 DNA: TGTGCCTGGAGGACAGGGGGAGCTGAG.

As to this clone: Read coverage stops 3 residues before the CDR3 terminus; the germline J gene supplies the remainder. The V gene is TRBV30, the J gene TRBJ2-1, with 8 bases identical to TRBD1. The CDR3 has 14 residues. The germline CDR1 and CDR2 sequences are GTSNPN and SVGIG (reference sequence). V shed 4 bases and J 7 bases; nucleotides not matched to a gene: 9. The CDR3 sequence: CAWTSTGGGNEQFF. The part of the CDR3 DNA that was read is TGTGCCTGGACCTCTACAGGGGGTGGGAATGAG.

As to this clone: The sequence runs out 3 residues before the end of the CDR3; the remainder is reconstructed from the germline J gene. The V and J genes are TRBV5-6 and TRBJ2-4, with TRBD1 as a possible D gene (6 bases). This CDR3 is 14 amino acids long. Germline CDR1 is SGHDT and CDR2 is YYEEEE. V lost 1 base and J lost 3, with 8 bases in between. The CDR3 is CASSLTGNKNIQYF. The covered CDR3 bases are TGTGCCAGCAGCTTGACAGGGAACAAAAACATT.

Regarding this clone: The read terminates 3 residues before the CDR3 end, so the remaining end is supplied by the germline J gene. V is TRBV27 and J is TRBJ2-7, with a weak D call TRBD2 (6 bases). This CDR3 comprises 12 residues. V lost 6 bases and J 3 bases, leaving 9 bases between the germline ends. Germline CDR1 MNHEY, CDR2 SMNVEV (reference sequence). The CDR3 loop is CASSGGGYEQYF. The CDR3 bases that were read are TGTGCCAGCAGCGGGGGAGGCTACGAG.

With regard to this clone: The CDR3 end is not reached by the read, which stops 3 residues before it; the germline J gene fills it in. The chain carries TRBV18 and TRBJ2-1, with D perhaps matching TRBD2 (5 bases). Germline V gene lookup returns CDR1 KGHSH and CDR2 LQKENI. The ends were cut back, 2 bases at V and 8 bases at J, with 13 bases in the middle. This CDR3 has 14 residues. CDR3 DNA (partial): TGTGCCAGCTCACCAGCGGGCCCCAGGTATGAG. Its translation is CASSPAGPRYE. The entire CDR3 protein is CASSPAGPRYEQFF.

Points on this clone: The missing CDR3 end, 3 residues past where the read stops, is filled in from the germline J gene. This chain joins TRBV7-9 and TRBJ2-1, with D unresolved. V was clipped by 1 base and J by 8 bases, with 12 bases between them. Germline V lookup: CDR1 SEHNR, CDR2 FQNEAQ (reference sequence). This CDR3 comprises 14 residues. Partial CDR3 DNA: TGTGCCAGCAGCTTAGAAGGTGGCAGGCATGAG. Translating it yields CASSLEGGRHE. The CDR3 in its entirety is CASSLEGGRHEQFF.

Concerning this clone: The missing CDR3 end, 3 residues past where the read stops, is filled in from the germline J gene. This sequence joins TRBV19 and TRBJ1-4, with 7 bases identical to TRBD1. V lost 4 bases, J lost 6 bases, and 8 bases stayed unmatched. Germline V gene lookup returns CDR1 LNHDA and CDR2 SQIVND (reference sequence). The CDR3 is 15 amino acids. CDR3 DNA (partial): TGTGCCAGTAGTAATTGGGACAGTGGTTATGAAAAA. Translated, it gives CASSNWDSGYEK. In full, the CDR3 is CASSNWDSGYEKLFF.

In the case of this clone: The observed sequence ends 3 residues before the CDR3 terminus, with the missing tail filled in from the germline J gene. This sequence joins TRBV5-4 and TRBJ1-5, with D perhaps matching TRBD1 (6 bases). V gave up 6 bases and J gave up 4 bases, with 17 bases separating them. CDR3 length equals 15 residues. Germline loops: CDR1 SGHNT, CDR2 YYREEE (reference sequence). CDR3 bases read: TGTGCCAGCATTATCTTTAACAGGGAGAATCAGCCC. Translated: CASIIFNRENQP. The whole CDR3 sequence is CASIIFNRENQPQHF.

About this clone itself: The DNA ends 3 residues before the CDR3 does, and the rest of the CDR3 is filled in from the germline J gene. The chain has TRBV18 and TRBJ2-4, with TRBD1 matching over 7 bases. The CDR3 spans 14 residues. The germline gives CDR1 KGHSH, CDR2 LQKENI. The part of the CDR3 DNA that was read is TGTGCCAGCTCACTCGACAGGGAATATCAGCCT. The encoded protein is CASSLDREYQP. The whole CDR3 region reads CASSLDREYQPQYF.

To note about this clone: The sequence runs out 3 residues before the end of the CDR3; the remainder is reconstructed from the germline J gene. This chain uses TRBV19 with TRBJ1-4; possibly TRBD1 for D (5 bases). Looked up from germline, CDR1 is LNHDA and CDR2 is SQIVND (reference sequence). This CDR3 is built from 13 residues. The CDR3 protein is CASRTEDNSPLFF. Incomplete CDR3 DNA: TGTGCCAGTAGGACAGAAGATAATTCACCA.

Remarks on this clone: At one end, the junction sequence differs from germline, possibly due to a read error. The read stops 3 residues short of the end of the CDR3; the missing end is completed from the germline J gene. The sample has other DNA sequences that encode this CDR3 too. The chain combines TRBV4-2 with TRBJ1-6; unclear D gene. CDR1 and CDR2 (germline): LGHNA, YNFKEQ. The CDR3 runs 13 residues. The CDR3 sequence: CASSQVEDSPLHF. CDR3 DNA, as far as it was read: TGCGCCAGCAGCCAAGTCGAGGATTCACCC.

The DNA read from the CDR3 is TGCGCCAGCAGCCAATCCAGGGGGACACTTATTACGGGC. Protein: CASSQSRGTLITG. The CDR3 in its entirety is CASSQSRGTLITGYTF. The J gene is TRBJ1-2, the V gene TRBV4-1, with TRBD1 identical over 7 bases. The read ends 3 residues early relative to the CDR3; the germline J gene fills the gap. Germline CDR1 is MGHRA and CDR2 is YSYEKL. The CDR3 is 16 amino acids.

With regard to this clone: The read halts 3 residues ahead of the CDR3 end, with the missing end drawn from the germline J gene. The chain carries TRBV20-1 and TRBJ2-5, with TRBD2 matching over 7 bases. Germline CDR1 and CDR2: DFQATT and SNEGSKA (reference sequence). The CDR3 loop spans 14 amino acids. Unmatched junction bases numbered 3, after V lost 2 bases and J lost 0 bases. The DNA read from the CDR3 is TGCAGTGCTAGACGGACTAGGTACCAAGAGACC. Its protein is CSARRTRYQET. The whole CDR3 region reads CSARRTRYQETQYF.

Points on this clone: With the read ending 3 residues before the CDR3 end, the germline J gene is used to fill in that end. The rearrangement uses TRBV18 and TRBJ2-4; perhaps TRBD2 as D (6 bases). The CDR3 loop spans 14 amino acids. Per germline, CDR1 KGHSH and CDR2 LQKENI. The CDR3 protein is CASSPPGTDYGQYF. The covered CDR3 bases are TGTGCCAGCTCACCACCGGGGACTGACTATGGT.

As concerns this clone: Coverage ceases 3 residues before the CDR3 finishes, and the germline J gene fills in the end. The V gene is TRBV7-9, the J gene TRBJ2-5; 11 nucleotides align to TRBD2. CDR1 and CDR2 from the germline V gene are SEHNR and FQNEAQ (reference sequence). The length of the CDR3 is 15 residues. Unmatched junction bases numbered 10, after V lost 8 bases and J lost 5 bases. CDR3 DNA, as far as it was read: TGTGCCAGCGCGGTAGCGGGAGGGGGTGTGGAGACC. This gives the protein CASAVAGGGVET. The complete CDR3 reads CASAVAGGGVETQYF.

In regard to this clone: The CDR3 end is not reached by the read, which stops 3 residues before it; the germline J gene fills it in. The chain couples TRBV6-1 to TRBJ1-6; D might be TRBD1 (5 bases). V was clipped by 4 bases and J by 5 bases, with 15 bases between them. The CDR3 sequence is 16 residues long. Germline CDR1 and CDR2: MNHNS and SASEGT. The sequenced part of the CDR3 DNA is TGTGCCAGCAGTGTTATACTCAGGGTAGATAATTCACCC. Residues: CASSVILRVDNSP. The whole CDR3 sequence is CASSVILRVDNSPLHF.